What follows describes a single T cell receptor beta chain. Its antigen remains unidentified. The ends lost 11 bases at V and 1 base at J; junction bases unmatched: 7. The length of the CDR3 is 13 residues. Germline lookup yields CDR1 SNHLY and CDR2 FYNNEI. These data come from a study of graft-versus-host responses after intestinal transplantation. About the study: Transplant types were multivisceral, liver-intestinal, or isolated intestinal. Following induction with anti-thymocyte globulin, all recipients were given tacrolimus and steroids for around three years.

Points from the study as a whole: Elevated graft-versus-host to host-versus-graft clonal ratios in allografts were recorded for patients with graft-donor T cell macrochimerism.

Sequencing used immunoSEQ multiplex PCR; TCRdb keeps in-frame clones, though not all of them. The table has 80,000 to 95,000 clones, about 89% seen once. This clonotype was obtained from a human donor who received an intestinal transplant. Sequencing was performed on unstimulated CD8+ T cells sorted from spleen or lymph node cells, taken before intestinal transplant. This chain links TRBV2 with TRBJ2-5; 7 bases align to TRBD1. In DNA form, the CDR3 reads TGTGCCGGCCAGGGACAGCTCCAAGAGACCCAGTACTTC. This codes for CAGQGQLQETQYF.